This is a list of T cell receptor beta chains from one sample in a study of cytomegalovirus exposure and HLA in healthy donors. Data came from immunoSEQ multiplex PCR; TCRdb stores just in-frame clones and leaves some out. This sample has 100,000 to 150,000 clones, with roughly four fifths found just once. The sample comprised PBMCs. The receptors originated from a woman aged 45-65 years in good health and CMV-seropositive. Each CDR3 is given with its conserved first and last residue. D genes are given only for firm matches. Size values are once, few and many counts, or a class for expanded clones, and some rows have none.

V,J,D,size,DNA,CDR3
TRBV27,TRBJ1-5,.,.,TGTGCCAGCAGTTTAGGGGCAGGGTACAATCAGCCCCAGCATTTT,CASSLGAGYNQPQHF
TRBV29-1,TRBJ2-1,TRBD1,few,TGCAGCGTTGCGCAGGGGGTCTACAATGAGCAGTTCTTC,CSVAQGVYNEQFF
TRBV2,TRBJ2-1,.,.,TGTGCCAGCAGGGACCGAGGGCGAGCAGGGGATGAGCAGTTCTTC,CASRDRGRAGDEQFF
TRBV4-1,TRBJ1-1,TRBD1,.,TGCGCCAGCAGCCATCTCGACAGGGAGAGGACTGAAGCTTTCTTT,CASSHLDRERTEAFF
TRBV5-1,TRBJ1-2,.,.,TGCGCCAGCAGCTTGTGGTCGGGAGACTATGGCTACACCTTC,CASSLWSGDYGYTF
TRBV20-1,TRBJ1-1,.,.,TGCAGTGGTATGAGGGCCATTGAAGCTTTCTTT,CSGMRAIEAFF
TRBV6-6,TRBJ1-2,.,.,TGTGCCAGCAGCAGGGGACAACCTGAGCGAGGCTACACCTTC,CASSRGQPERGYTF
TRBV30,TRBJ2-7,TRBD2,.,TGTGCCTGCCCGGGACTAGGAGGTTTGGAGCAGTACTTC,CACPGLGGLEQYF
TRBV27,TRBJ2-3,.,.,TGTGCCCTCTTTGATACGCAGTATTTT,CALFDTQYF
TRBV7-2,TRBJ1-1,.,.,TGTGCCAGCAGCTCCAGGCGACAAGTTGAAGCTTTCTTT,CASSSRRQVEAFF
TRBV5-1,TRBJ1-2,TRBD1,few,TGCGCCAGCAGCTTGGGAGGGGGCAAGGAGGCTAATGGCTACACCTTC,CASSLGGGKEANGYTF
TRBV7-3,TRBJ2-7,TRBD2,.,TGTGCCAGCAGCTTAACCCCGGGAGGAGCATACGAGCAGTACTTC,CASSLTPGGAYEQYF
TRBV14,TRBJ1-1,.,.,TGTGCCAGCAGCCCCGAACGGTGGGGACTGATGAACACTGAAGCTTTCTTT,CASSPERWGLMNTEAFF
TRBV6-5,TRBJ1-3,.,.,TGTGCCAGCAGTCGAGGACTGCCCTCTGGAAACACCATATATTTT,CASSRGLPSGNTIYF
TRBV6-1,TRBJ1-1,TRBD1,.,TGTGCCAGCAGTGCCTACAGGGGGAGGGACACTGAAGCTTTCTTT,CASSAYRGRDTEAFF
TRBV2,TRBJ1-1,TRBD1,.,TGTGCCAGCAGGAACAGGGGGTATTACACTGAAGCTTTCTTT,CASRNRGYYTEAFF
TRBV18,TRBJ1-2,.,.,TGTGCCAGCTCACCGGAGACAGACTATGGCTACACCTTC,CASSPETDYGYTF
TRBV19,TRBJ2-7,.,few,TGTGCCAGTAGCAACCCGGGACTTATTTACGAGCAGTACTTC,CASSNPGLIYEQYF
TRBV6-5,TRBJ2-1,TRBD1,.,TGTGCCAGCAGCGACAGGGTTGGCTACAATGAGCAGTTCTTC,CASSDRVGYNEQFF
TRBV27,TRBJ2-1,TRBD1,.,TGTGCCAGCAGAAGGGGGCCATACAATGAGCAGTTCTTC,CASRRGPYNEQFF
TRBV7-9,TRBJ1-3,TRBD1,.,TGTGCCAGTTCGCCGGGACAGGGCTGGATCACCATATATTTT,CASSPGQGWITIYF
TRBV15,TRBJ1-1,.,.,TGTGCCACCAGCAGAGATAATTCGAGGGAAGCTTTCTTT,CATSRDNSREAFF
TRBV6-5,TRBJ1-6,.,few,TGTGCCAGCAGCCCCTCGGGAAACCATAATTCACCCCTCCACTTT,CASSPSGNHNSPLHF
TRBV7-2,TRBJ1-5,TRBD1,.,TGTGCCAGCAGCTTAGCGGACAGGCCTAATCAGCCCCAGCATTTT,CASSLADRPNQPQHF
TRBV2,TRBJ1-1,.,.,TGTGCCAGCAGTGTGCGGGGGGGGACTGAAGCTTTCTTT,CASSVRGGTEAFF
TRBV5-1,TRBJ2-2,TRBD2,.,TGCGCCAGTCACGCCTCGGGACTAGCGGGAGTAACCGGGGAGCTGTTTTTT,CASHASGLAGVTGELFF
TRBV15,TRBJ1-1,.,.,TGTGCCACCAGCAGAGATCGGGAGGGCGGATGGGCTTTCTTT,CATSRDREGGWAFF
TRBV30,TRBJ2-2,TRBD2,few,TGTGCCTGGAAAAAGGGGCTAGCGGGCACCGGGGAGCTGTTTTTT,CAWKKGLAGTGELFF
TRBV10-3,TRBJ1-5,.,.,TGTGCCATCAGTGAGACAGGGAATCAGCCCCAGCATTTT,CAISETGNQPQHF
TRBV11-2,TRBJ1-1,.,.,TGTGCCAGCAGCTTAAATTCCCGGGTCACTGAAGCTTTCTTT,CASSLNSRVTEAFF
TRBV2,TRBJ1-1,.,.,TGTGCCAGCACCCAGATTGGGGGGGCCGGCACTGAAGCTTTCTTT,CASTQIGGAGTEAFF
TRBV12-5,TRBJ1-1,.,.,TGTGCTAGTGGTTTGGTGCTTACGGCGAGGCAGAACACTGAAGCTTTCTTT,CASGLVLTARQNTEAFF
TRBV27,TRBJ1-1,.,.,TGTGCCAGCAGTTTGGACTATAACATGAACACTGAAGCTTTCTTT,CASSLDYNMNTEAFF
TRBV10-1,TRBJ2-7,.,.,TGCGCCAGCAGTGAATCCAGACAGGCAGGGCAGTACTTC,CASSESRQAGQYF
TRBV7-3,TRBJ2-5,.,few,TGTGCCAGCAGCCGCGGGGTAAGGGGAGAGACCCAGTACTTC,CASSRGVRGETQYF
TRBV7-2,TRBJ1-1,.,.,TGTGCCAGCAGCTTAGGAGGAAGGAACACTGAAGCTTTCTTT,CASSLGGRNTEAFF
TRBV6-8,TRBJ2-3,TRBD2,.,TGTGCCAGCAACTCAGGGACTAGCGATAGCACAGATACGCAGTATTTT,CASNSGTSDSTDTQYF
TRBV5-6,TRBJ1-1,TRBD1,.,TGTGCCAGCAGCCCGGGGGGGGACAGGGGACACCCGAACCAGAGAGCTTTCTTT,CASSPGGDRGHPNQRAFF
TRBV7-2,TRBJ2-7,.,.,TGTGCCAGCAGCTATTGGTTCGGTTACGAGCAGTACTTC,CASSYWFGYEQYF
TRBV19,TRBJ1-5,.,once,TGTGCCAGTAGTATAGGACGAGGAGGTCAGCCCCAGCATTTT,CASSIGRGGQPQHF
TRBV19,TRBJ1-1,TRBD1,.,TGTGCCAGTACCCGGGACAGGGATCTATTTGAAGCTTTCTTT,CASTRDRDLFEAFF
TRBV29-1,TRBJ2-2,.,.,TGCAGCGTTGGGAGCCCGGGGTCCACCGGGGAGCTGTTTTTT,CSVGSPGSTGELFF
TRBV6-1,TRBJ2-7,TRBD2,.,TGTGCCAGCAGTTTACTAGCGGGAGGGCCCTACGAGCAGTACTTC,CASSLLAGGPYEQYF
TRBV2,TRBJ1-1,.,.,TGTGCCAGCACATTGAACACTGAAGCTTTCTTT,CASTLNTEAFF
TRBV29-1,TRBJ2-2,.,.,TGCAGCGTTGGACAGGTATACACCGGGGAGCTGTTTTTT,CSVGQVYTGELFF
TRBV9,TRBJ1-1,TRBD1,.,TGTGCCAGCAGCGTAACGGGACAGGGAGGCACTGAAGCTTTCTTT,CASSVTGQGGTEAFF
TRBV2,TRBJ2-7,.,.,TGTGCCAGCAGTAAACACGGGGGAGACTACGAGCAGTACTTC,CASSKHGGDYEQYF
TRBV4-3,TRBJ1-2,TRBD1,.,TGCGCCAGCAGCCAAGTGGAAAACAGGGGGAGAGGCTACACCTTC,CASSQVENRGRGYTF
TRBV4-3,TRBJ1-2,.,.,TGCGCCAGCAGCCAAGGGTTCGGGGAAGGGGGCTACACCTTC,CASSQGFGEGGYTF
TRBV10-3,TRBJ2-7,.,.,TGTGCCATCCGTGACGGGCAGGGAGGTCGCCACGAGCAGTACTTC,CAIRDGQGGRHEQYF
TRBV28,TRBJ2-1,TRBD2,.,TGTGCCAGCCCCCCTAGCGGGAGCAAGGACAATGAGCAGTTCTTC,CASPPSGSKDNEQFF
TRBV9,TRBJ2-7,TRBD2,.,TGTGCCAGCAGCTCGTCCGGGAGGGCCACCGACGAGCAGTACTTC,CASSSSGRATDEQYF
TRBV7-2,TRBJ2-6,.,.,TGTGCCAGCAGCTTTCCCCACTCTGGGGCCAACGTCCTGACTTTC,CASSFPHSGANVLTF
TRBV6-1,TRBJ2-1,.,.,TGTGCCAGCAGTGTACCCGGGGACTCCAATGAGCAGTTCTTC,CASSVPGDSNEQFF
TRBV29-1,TRBJ1-2,TRBD1,.,TGCAGCGTTGAAGGGTCAGGGACAGGGCCCTATGGCTACACCTTC,CSVEGSGTGPYGYTF
TRBV6-5,TRBJ1-1,.,.,TGTGCCAGCAGCCTTGGGACAAACACTGAAGCTTTCTTT,CASSLGTNTEAFF